The following is a T cell receptor (beta chain) sequence with its context. The entry originates in a study of control samples from healthy donors and cancer patients. Looked up from germline, CDR1 is SGHNT and CDR2 is YYREEE (reference sequence). The V gene lost 4 bases and the J gene lost 4 bases, with 15 bases spanning the gap. This CDR3 spans 15 amino acids. Repertoires were generated with immunoSEQ multiplex PCR, while TCRdb's copy carries only in-frame clones and drops some. Among approximately 230,000 clones listed, over 75% were seen once. The rearrangement uses TRBV5-4 and TRBJ2-1; TRBD2 is a possible D gene (5 bases). The sample was PBMCs. The receptor was isolated from a woman aged 55-69 years with lung cancer. The CDR3 nucleotides are TGTGCCAGCAGCGCGGACTTCTCGCCGTACAATGAGCAGTTCTTC. Encoded protein: CASSADFSPYNEQFF.